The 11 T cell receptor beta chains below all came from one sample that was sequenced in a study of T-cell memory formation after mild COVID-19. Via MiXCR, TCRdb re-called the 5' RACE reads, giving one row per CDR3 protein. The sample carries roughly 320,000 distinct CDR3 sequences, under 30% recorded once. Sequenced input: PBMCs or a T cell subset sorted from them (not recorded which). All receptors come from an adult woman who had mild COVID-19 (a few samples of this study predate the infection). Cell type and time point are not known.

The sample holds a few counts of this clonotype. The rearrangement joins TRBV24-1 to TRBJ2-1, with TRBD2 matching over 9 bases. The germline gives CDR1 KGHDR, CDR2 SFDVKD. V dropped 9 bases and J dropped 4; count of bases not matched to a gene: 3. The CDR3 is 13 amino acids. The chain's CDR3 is CATGAGGYNEQFF. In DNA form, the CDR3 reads TGTGCCACCGGGGCGGGAGGGTACAATGAGCAGTTCTTC.

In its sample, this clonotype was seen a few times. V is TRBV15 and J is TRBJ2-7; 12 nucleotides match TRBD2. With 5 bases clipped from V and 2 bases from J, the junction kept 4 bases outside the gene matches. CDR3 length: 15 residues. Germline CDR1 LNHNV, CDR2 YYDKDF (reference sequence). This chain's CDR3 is CATSDRLAGAYEQYF. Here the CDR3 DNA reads TGTGCCACCAGCGACCGACTAGCGGGGGCCTACGAGCAGTACTTC.

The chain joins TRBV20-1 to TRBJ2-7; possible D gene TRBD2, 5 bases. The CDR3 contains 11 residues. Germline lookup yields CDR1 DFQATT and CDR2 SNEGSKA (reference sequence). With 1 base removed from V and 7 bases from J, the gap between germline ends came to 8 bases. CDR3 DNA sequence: TGCAGTGCTAGAGCGGGGTGGGAGCAGTACTTC. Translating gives CSARAGWEQYF.

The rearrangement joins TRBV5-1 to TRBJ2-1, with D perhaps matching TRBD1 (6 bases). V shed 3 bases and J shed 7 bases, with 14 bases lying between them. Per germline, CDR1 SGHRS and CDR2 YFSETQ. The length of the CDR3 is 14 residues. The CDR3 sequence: CASSSYEDRNEQFF. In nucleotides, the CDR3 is TGCGCCAGCAGCTCCTACGAAGACAGGAATGAGCAGTTCTTC.

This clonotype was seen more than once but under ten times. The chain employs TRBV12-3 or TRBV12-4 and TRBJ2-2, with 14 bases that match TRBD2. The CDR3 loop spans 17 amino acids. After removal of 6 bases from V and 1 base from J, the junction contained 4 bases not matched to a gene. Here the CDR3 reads CASRLGTSGRNTGELFF. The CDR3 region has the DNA TGTGCCAGCAGGCTGGGGACTAGCGGGAGGAACACCGGGGAGCTGTTTTTT.

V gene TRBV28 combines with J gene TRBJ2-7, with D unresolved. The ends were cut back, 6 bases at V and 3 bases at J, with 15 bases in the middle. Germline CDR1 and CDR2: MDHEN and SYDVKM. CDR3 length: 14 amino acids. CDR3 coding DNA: TGTGCCAGCAGCCCTGCCTCCCTCGGCTACGAGCAGTACTTC. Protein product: CASSPASLGYEQYF. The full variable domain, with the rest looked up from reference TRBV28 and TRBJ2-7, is DVKVTQSSRYLVKRTGEKVFLECVQDMDHENMFWYRQDPGLGLRLIYFSYDVKMKEKGDIPEGYSVSREKKERFSLILESASTNQTSMYLCASSPASLGYEQYFGPGTRLTVT.

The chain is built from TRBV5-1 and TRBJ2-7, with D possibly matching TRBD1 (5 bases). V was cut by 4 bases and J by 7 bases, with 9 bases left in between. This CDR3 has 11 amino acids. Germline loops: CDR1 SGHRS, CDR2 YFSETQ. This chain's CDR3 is CASSHRSEQYF. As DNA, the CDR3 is TGCGCCAGCAGCCACAGGTCAGAGCAGTACTTC.

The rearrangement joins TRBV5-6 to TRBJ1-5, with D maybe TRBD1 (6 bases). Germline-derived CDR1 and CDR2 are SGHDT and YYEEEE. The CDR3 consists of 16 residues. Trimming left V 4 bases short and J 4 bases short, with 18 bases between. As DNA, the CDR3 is TGTGCCAGCAGCGCCGGAACAGGGAATAGGAATCAGCCCCAGCATTTT. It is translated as CASSAGTGNRNQPQHF.

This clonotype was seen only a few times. The CDR3: CSARVGGGPPYEQYF. CDR3 bases: TGCAGTGCTAGAGTGGGCGGCGGGCCACCCTACGAGCAGTACTTC. The V and J genes are TRBV20-1 and TRBJ2-7; maybe TRBD2 (5 bases). The V gene lost 1 base and the J gene lost 2 bases, with 15 bases spanning the gap. CDR1 is DFQATT, CDR2 SNEGSKA, per germline (reference sequence). The CDR3 loop spans 15 amino acids.

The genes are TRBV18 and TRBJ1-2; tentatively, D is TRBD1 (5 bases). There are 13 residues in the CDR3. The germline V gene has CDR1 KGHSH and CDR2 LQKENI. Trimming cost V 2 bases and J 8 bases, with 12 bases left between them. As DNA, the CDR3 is TGTGCCAGCTCACCAGCCAGGGCGAGGGGCTACACCTTC. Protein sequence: CASSPARARGYTF.

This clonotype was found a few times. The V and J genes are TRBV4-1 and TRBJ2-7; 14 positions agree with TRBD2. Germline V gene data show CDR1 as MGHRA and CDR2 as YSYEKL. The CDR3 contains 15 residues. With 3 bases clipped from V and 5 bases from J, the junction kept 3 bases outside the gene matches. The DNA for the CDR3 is TGCGCCAGCAGCCATCCGGGACTAGCGGGGGACGAGCAGTACTTC. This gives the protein CASSHPGLAGDEQYF.